This TCR beta chain emerged from a study of glioma-infiltrating T cells after dendritic cell vaccination (dated by TCRdb to 2015 to 2016). Regarding the study in general: The cohort comprised around 15 glioblastoma patients from Phase I and II dendritic cell vaccination trials, 9 newly diagnosed and 6 with recurrent disease. The vaccine consisted of monocyte-derived dendritic cells cultured seven days with IL-4 and GM-CSF, then pulsed overnight with autologous tumor lysate. In glioblastoma patients vaccinated with dendritic cells, deep sequencing of TCR beta CDR3 regions served to measure the amount of tumor-infiltrating lymphocytes and to compare repertoires between tumor and blood. Survival after dendritic cell vaccination was correlated with TCR sequencing metrics such as TIL content and the overlap between tumor and blood repertoires. Each patient was given three intradermal dendritic cell vaccine injections, spaced two weeks apart, in the arm below the axilla. Between about 2002 and 2013, patients were given autologous tumor lysate-pulsed dendritic cell vaccination.

Patients were selected for having adequate residual fresh-frozen tumor tissue and more than two years of available survival data. None of the glioblastoma patients carried an isocitrate dehydrogenase mutation, although molecular status otherwise varied. PBMC were collected before vaccination, two weeks after the third vaccination, and at tumor progression if tumor progression occurred. The Qiagen DNeasy Blood extraction Kit was used to extract genomic DNA. Concerning this clone: There is no known antigen for this receptor. No much larger clone is present one base from it, and per-base qualities are unavailable.

The investigation overall reported the following: TCR clonality showed no direct relationship with survival, which suggests that a diverse polyclonal response may matter. After dendritic cell vaccination, a higher estimated pretreatment TIL content predicted longer time to progression and overall survival. The cohort was small and heterogeneous, few patients had complete blood and tumor sets, and even fewer had initial-recurrent tumor pairs. The three-group TCR overlap response model was described as speculative and requiring prospective validation.

The immunoSEQ assay amplified TCRB CDR3 regions from roughly 2 micrograms of genomic DNA, or from all available DNA when less than that amount was available. For multiplex PCR, 60 forward primers for TCR V beta segments and 13 reverse primers for J beta segments were used. Synthetic control templates were spiked into each sample at limiting dilution to estimate reads per starting template. Reads of 87 bp were generated by sequencing on the Illumina HiSeq System. Per the original workflow: PCR and sequencing errors were removed by a nearest neighbor algorithm that merged closely related sequences. TCR overlap was measured as the percentage of unique tumor TCR beta sequences that were also present in the peripheral blood of the same patient. The immuneACCESS repertoire file appears here via TCRdb, limited to in-frame rearrangements. These files lack a portion of the clones; in checked studies, under half of the deficit traces to unresolved V genes, and the cause of the others is not known. V and J calls and clone size come straight from that table; D and trimming were deduced from the DNA. Present in this sample are about 67,000 clones, approximately 81% of which were seen just once. The top ten clones comprise approximately 7.9% of the sample.

The trim is 2 bases for V and 3 bases for J, with a gap of 13 bases between the germline ends. CDR1 SQVTM and CDR2 ANQGSEA were looked up in the germline V gene. The CDR3 spans 14 residues, from the cysteine through the phenylalanine. Only the CDR3 DNA is retained, 42 bases long and in frame from the first base. The receptor chain draws on TRBV29-1 and TRBJ1-2; TRBD1 is a possible D gene, resting on 6 matching bases. The TCR was taken from a human donor with glioblastoma. Sequenced material: blood, taken before dendritic cell vaccination. CDR3 region: CSVERDIRDYGYTF. The DNA is TGCAGCGTTGAAAGGGACATTCGGGACTATGGCTACACCTTC.